This T cell receptor beta chain appears in the sequencing data of a study of T cells in localized non-small cell lung cancer. Whole-study findings and limits: Highest T cell clonality was seen in uninvolved adjacent lung, surpassing that measured in tumor.

V was cut by 0 bases and J by 0 bases, with 15 bases left in between. Germline loops: CDR1 MNHGY, CDR2 SAAAGT. This CDR3 is built from 18 residues. Clones were read by immunoSEQ multiplex PCR, and TCRdb kept only the in-frame ones, dropping some. The table records around 1,300 clones, approximately 33% of them present only once. In regard to this clone: Its antigen remains unknown.

The chain couples TRBV6-8 to TRBJ1-3, with TRBD1 as a possible D gene (5 bases). The sequence was collected from a man between 40 and 70 years old with stage I lung adenocarcinoma. Here the sequenced sample was normal lung tissue next to the tumor, taken before any cancer treatment. The chain's CDR3 is CASSYSYTGPSSGNTIYF. The CDR3 nucleotides are TGTGCCAGCAGTTACTCTTACACAGGCCCAAGCTCTGGAAACACCATATATTTT.